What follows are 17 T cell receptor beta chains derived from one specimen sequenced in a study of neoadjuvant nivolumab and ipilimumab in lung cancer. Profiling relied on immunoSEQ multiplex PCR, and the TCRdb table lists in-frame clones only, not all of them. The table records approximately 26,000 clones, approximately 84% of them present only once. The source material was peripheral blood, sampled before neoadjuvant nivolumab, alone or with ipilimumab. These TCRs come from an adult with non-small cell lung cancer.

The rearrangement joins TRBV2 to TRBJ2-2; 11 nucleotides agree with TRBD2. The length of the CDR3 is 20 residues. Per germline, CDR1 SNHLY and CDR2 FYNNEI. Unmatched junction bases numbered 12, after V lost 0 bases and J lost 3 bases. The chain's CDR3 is CASSEALRGSGGAYTGELFF. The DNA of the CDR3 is TGTGCCAGCAGTGAAGCGCTTCGGGGTAGCGGGGGGGCCTACACCGGGGAGCTGTTTTTT.

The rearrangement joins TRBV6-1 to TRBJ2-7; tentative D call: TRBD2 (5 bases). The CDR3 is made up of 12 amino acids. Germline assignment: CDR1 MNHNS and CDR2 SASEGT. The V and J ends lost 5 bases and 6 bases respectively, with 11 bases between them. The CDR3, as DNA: TGTGCCAGCAGTTCGACCACTAGCGAGCAGTACTTC. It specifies CASSSTTSEQYF.

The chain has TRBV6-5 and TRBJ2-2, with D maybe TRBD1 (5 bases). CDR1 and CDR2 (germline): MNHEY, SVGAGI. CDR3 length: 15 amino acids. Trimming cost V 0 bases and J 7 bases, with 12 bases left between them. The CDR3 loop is CASSYSSRVGGELFF. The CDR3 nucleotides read TGTGCCAGCAGTTACTCGTCCAGGGTCGGCGGGGAGCTGTTTTTT.

The CDR3 here is CASSYGADSYEQYF. DNA of the CDR3: TGTGCCAGCAGTTACGGGGCAGACTCCTACGAGCAGTACTTC. The J gene is TRBJ2-7, the V gene TRBV6-5; TRBD1 might be the D (5 bases). V lost 2 bases and J lost 0, with 8 bases in between. The CDR3 loop spans 14 amino acids. CDR1 is MNHEY, CDR2 SVGAGI, per germline.

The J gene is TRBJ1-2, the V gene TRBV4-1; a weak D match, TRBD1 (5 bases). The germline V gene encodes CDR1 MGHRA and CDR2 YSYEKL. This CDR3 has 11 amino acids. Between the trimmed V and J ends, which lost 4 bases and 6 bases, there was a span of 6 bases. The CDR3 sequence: CASSRGDGYTF. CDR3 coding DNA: TGCGCCAGCAGCCGGGGCGATGGCTACACCTTC.

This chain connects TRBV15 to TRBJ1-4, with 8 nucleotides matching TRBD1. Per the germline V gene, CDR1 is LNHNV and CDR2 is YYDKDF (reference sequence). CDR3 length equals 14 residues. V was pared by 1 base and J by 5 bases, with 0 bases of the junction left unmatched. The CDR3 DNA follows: TGTGCCACCAGCAGAGGACAGGGGAATGAAAAACTGTTTTTT. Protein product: CATSRGQGNEKLFF.

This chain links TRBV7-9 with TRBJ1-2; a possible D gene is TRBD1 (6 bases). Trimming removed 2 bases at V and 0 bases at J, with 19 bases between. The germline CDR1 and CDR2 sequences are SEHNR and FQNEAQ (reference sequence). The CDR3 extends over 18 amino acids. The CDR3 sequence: CASSLLGGQIASNYGYTF. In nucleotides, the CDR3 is TGTGCCAGCAGCTTATTGGGGGGACAAATAGCCTCTAACTATGGCTACACCTTC.

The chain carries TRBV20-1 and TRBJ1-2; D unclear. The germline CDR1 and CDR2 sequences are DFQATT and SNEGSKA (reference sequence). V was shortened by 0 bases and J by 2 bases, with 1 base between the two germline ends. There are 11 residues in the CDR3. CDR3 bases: TGCAGTGCTAGAGAGAACTATGGCTACACCTTC. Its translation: CSARENYGYTF.

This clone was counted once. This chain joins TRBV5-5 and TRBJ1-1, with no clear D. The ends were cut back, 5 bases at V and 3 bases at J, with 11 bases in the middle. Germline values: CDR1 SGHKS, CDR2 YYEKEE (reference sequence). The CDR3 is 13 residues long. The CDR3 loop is CASSTVWDTEAFF. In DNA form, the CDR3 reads TGTGCCAGCAGTACCGTTTGGGACACTGAAGCTTTCTTT.

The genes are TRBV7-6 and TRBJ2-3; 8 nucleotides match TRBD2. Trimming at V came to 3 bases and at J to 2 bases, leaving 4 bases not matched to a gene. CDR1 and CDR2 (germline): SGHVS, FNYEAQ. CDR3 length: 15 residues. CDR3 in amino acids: CASSLRGGTTDTQYF. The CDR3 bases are TGTGCCAGCAGCTTGCGCGGGGGGACCACAGATACGCAGTATTTT.

In DNA form, the CDR3 reads TGTGCCAGCAGCTTAGAGGGCAACTATGGCTACACCTTC. Amino acid sequence: CASSLEGNYGYTF. The chain couples TRBV13 to TRBJ1-2, with no clear D. Germline V lookup: CDR1 PRHDT, CDR2 FYEKMQ (reference sequence). This CDR3 comprises 13 residues. V was cut by 1 base and J by 2 bases, with 5 bases left in between. The full variable domain, in which reference TRBV13 and TRBJ1-2 provide the parts outside the CDR3, is AAGVIQSPRHLIKEKRETATLKCYPIPRHDTVYWYQQGPGQDPQFLISFYEKMQSDKGSIPDRFSAQQFSDYHSELNMSSLELGDSALYFCASSLEGNYGYTFGSGTRLTVV.

The CDR3 coding sequence is TGTGCCAGCAGCCAAACCCAGGGGGCTGAAGCTTTCTTT. It yields the protein CASSQTQGAEAFF. The rearrangement uses TRBV14 and TRBJ1-1; 7 nucleotides match TRBD1. Trimming at V came to 2 bases and at J to 6 bases, leaving 3 bases not matched to a gene. The length of the CDR3 is 13 residues. CDR1 is SGHDN and CDR2 is FVKESK in the germline V gene.

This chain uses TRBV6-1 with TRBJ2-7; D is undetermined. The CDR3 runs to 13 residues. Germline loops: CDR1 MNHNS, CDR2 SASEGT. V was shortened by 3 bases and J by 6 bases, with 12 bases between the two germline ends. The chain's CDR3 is CASSEFMGIEQYF. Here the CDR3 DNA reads TGTGCCAGCAGTGAGTTCATGGGGATCGAGCAGTACTTC.

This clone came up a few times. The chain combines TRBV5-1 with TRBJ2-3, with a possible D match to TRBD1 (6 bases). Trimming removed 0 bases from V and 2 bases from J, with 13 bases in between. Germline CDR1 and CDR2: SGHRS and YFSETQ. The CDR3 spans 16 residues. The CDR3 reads CASSLGQGSNTDTQYF. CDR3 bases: TGCGCCAGCAGCTTGGGCCAGGGGAGTAACACAGATACGCAGTATTTT.

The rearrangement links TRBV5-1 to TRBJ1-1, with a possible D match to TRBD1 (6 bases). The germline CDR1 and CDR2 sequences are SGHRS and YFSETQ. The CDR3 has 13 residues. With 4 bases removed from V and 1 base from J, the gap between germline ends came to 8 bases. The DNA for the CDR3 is TGCGCCAGCAGCCCGGGACAGAACACTGAAGCTTTCTTT. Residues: CASSPGQNTEAFF.

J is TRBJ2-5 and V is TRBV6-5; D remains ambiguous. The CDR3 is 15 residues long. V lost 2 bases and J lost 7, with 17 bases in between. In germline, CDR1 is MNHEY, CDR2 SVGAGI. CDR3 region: CASSYSNWPKGTQYF. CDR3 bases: TGTGCCAGCAGTTACAGTAACTGGCCCAAGGGGACCCAGTACTTC.

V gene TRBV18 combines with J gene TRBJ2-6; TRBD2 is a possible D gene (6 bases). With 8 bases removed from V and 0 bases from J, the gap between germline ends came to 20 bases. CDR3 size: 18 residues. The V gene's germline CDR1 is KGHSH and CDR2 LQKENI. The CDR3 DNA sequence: TGTGCCAGCGCTGTGGCAGGGAGGCTTCACTCTGGGGCCAACGTCCTGACTTTC. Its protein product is CASAVAGRLHSGANVLTF. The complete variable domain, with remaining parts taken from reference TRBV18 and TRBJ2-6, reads NAGVMQNPRHLVRRRGQEARLRCSPMKGHSHVYWYRQLPEEGLKFMVYLQKENIIDESGMPKERFSAEFPKEGPSILRIQQVVRGDSAAYFCASAVAGRLHSGANVLTFGAGSRLTVL.